The present TCR beta chain was sequenced within a study of vaccination effects on CD4 cells after COVID-19. Study overall: Two-dose BNT162b2 or mRNA-1273 vaccination was given to participants.

Viral peptide pools were used in the ViraFEST assay to expand antigen-specific CD4+ T cells, and sequencing came afterward. When around nine days of culture had elapsed, CD4+ T cells were isolated. Among the vaccine recipients, none had a prior SARS-CoV-2 infection, and nucleocapsid antibodies were negative. Each culture well received a few million PBMC. These cells were then cultured in IMDM with 9 to 10 IU/ml IL-2 and 8.5 to 10 ug/ml peptides. At days 3 and 7, half of the medium was exchanged for IL-2 medium. Clones were read by immunoSEQ multiplex PCR, and TCRdb kept only the in-frame ones, dropping some. The sample consists of about 71,000 clones, around 80% of them appearing once. Note on this clone: Antigen specificity is unknown.

Study-wide results and limits: Late post-vaccination, clones induced by infection and those induced by vaccine underwent marked clonal contraction.

Germline loops: CDR1 MGHRA, CDR2 YSYEKL. The CDR3 is 18 amino acids. Trimming took off 4 bases at V and 0 bases at J, with 16 bases between the two ends. Source: CD4+ T cells from PBMCs cultured with SARS-CoV-2 spike peptides, taken before COVID-19 vaccination. The receptor comes from a human donor who received a COVID-19 vaccine. The chain is built from TRBV4-1 and TRBJ2-6; no definite D call. The CDR3 DNA follows: TGCGCCAGCAGCCGAGCGACATGGTCCTTCTCTGGGGCCAACGTCCTGACTTTC. Translating it yields CASSRATWSFSGANVLTF.